The entry below gives a single TCR beta chain sequence along with its context. The antigen is not known. CDR3 length equals 14 residues. Germline CDR1 SGHKS, CDR2 YYEKEE (reference sequence). After removal of 5 bases from V and 5 bases from J, the junction contained 5 bases not matched to a gene. The data derive from a study of beta chain features in type 1 diabetes. Study-level findings and limits: Type 1 diabetes patients showed fewer insertions and more deletions at VDJ junctions. Patients with Type 1 diabetes showed moderately but significantly shorter TCRB CDR3s in all four CD4+ subsets.

Since all of the isolated RNA was reverse transcribed, expressed TCRB transcripts were what got sequenced. TCRdb keeps only in-frame clones here, not all; method: immunoSEQ multiplex PCR. The table shows over 150,000 clones, with around 8.6% occurring only once. The receptor comes from a woman under 30 with type 1 diabetes. The sequenced material came from central memory CD4+ T cells from blood. The V and J genes are TRBV5-5 and TRBJ1-2; 11 bases match TRBD1. The CDR3 DNA reads TGTGCCAGCAGTCCCGGACAGGGGGCTTATGGCTACACCTTC. This encodes CASSPGQGAYGYTF.